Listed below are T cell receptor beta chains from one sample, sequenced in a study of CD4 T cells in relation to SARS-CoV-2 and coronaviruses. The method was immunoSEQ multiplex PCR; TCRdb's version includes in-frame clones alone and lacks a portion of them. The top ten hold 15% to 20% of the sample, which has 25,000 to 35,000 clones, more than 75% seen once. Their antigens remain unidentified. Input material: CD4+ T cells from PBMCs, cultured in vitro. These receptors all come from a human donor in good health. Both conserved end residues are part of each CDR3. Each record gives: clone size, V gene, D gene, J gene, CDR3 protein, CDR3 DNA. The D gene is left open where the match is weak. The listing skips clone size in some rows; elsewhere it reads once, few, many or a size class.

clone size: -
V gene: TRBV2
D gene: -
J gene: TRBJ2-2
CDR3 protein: CASSKNEGGAGELFF
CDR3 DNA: TGTGCCAGCAGTAAAAACGAAGGGGGGGCCGGGGAGCTGTTTTTT

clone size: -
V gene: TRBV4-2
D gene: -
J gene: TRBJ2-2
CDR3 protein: CASSQDRVRGELFF
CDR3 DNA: TGTGCCAGCAGCCAAGATAGGGTACGGGGGGAGCTGTTTTTT

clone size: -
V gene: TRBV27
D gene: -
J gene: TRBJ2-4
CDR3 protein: CASLFRGIDKNIQYF
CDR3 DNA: TGTGCCAGCCTCTTTAGAGGGATAGACAAAAACATTCAGTACTTC

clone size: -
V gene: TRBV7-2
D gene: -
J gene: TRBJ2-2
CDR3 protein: CASSLTGSANTGELFF
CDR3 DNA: TGTGCCAGCAGTCTTACAGGAAGCGCGAACACCGGGGAGCTGTTTTTT

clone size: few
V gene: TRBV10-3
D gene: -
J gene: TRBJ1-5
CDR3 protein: CAINGDRNQPQHF
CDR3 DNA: TGTGCCATCAATGGGGATCGCAATCAGCCCCAGCATTTT

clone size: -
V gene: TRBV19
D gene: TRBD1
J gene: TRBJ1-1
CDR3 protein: CASSITGGRAFF
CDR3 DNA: TGTGCCAGTAGTATAACAGGGGGCAGAGCTTTCTTT

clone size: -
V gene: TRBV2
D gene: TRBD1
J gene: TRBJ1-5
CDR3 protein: CASRDDRGGQPQHF
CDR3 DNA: TGTGCCAGCAGGGACGACAGGGGAGGCCAGCCCCAGCATTTT

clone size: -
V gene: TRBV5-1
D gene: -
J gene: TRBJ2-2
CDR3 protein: CASSLATNTGELFF
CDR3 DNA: TGCGCCAGCAGCTTGGCCACTAACACCGGGGAGCTGTTTTTT

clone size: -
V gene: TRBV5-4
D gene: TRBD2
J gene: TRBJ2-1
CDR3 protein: CASRGTSGSHNEQFF
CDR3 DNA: TGTGCCAGCAGGGGGACTAGCGGGTCCCACAATGAGCAGTTCTTC

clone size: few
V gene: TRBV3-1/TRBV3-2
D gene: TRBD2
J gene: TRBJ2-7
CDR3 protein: CASSPGAGVSEQYF
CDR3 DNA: TGTGCCAGCAGCCCCGGGGCGGGGGTCTCCGAGCAGTACTTC

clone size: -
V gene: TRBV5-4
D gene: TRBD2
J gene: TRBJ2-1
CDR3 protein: CASSLGGLAGGPSNEQFF
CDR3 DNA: TGTGCCAGCAGCTTGGGGGGACTAGCGGGAGGGCCTAGCAATGAGCAGTTCTTC

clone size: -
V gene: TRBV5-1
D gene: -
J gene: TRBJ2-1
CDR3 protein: CASSSSRAVNEQFF
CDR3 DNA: TGCGCCAGCAGCTCGTCCCGAGCGGTAAATGAGCAGTTCTTC

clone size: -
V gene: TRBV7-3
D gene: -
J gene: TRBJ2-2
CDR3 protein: CASSLEVGQAGELFF
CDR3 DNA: TGTGCCAGCAGCTTAGAAGTTGGGCAGGCCGGGGAGCTGTTTTTT

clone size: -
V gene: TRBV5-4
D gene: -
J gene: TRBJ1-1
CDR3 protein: CASSFQTKGDPEAFF
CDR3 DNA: TGTGCCAGCAGCTTCCAAACGAAGGGAGACCCTGAAGCTTTCTTT

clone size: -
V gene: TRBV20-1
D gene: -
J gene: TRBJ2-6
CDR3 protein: CSASVANVLTF
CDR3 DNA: TGCAGCGCCTCTGTTGCCAACGTCCTGACTTTC

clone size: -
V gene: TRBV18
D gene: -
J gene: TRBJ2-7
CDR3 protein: CASSPPGLDPLSYEQYF
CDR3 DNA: TGTGCCAGCTCACCACCAGGCCTGGACCCTCTATCCTACGAACAGTACTTC

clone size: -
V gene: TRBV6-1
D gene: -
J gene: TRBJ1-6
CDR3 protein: CASREAQWASNNSPLHF
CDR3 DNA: TGTGCCAGCAGGGAAGCCCAGTGGGCCAGCAATAATTCACCCCTCCACTTT

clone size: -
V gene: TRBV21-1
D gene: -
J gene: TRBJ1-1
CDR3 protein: CASSPQGGGAFF
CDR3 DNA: TGTGCCAGCAGCCCCCAGGGGGGGGGAGCTTTCTTT

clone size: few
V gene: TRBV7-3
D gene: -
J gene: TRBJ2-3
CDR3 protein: CASSFGGPHDTQYF
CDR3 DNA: TGTGCCAGCAGCTTTGGAGGCCCCCACGATACGCAGTATTTT

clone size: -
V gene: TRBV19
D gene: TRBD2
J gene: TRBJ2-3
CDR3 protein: CASSKGLATDTQYF
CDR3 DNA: TGTGCCAGTAGTAAGGGACTAGCCACAGATACGCAGTATTTT

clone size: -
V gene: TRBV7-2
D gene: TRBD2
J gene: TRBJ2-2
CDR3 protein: CASSPTSGSGTGELFF
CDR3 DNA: TGTGCCAGCAGCCCTACTAGCGGGAGTGGCACCGGGGAGCTGTTTTTT

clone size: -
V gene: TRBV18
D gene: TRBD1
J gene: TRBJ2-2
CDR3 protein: CASSPPGTGGGELFF
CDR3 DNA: TGTGCCAGCTCACCCCCCGGGACAGGGGGCGGGGAGCTGTTTTTT

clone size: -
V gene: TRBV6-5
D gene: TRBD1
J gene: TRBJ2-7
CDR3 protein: CASGRDRVSYEQYF
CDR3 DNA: TGTGCCAGCGGTCGGGACAGGGTCTCCTACGAGCAGTACTTC

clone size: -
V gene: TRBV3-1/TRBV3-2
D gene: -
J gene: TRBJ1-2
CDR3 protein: CASSPGHKSGGYTF
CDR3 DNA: TGTGCCAGCAGCCCAGGACATAAGTCGGGTGGCTACACCTTC

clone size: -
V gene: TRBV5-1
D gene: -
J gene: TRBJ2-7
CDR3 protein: CASSLRGQGAYEQYF
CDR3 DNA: TGCGCCAGCAGCTTGCGGGGACAAGGGGCCTACGAGCAGTACTTC

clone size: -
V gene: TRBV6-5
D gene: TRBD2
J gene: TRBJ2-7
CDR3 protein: CASSVSGSPIEQYF
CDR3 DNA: TGTGCCAGCAGCGTTAGCGGGAGCCCGATCGAGCAGTACTTC

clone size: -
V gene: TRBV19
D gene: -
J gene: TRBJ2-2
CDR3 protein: CASRRGVRTAGELFF
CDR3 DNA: TGTGCCAGTAGACGGGGCGTACGAACCGCCGGGGAGCTGTTTTTT

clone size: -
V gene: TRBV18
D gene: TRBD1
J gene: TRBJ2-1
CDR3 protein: CASSPGQGGMVNNEQFF
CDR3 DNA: TGTGCCAGCTCACCAGGACAGGGGGGGATGGTAAACAATGAGCAGTTCTTC

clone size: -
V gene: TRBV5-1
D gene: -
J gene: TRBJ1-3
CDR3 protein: CASSPSLGRLGNTIYF
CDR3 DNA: TGCGCCAGCAGCCCGTCGTTGGGACGGTTGGGAAACACCATATATTTT

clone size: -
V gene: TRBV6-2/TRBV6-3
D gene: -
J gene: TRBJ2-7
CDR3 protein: CASSASYEQYF
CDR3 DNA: TGTGCCAGCAGTGCAAGCTACGAGCAGTACTTC

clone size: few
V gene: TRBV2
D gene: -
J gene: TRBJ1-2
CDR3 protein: CASSLGSEDYGYTF
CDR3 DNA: TGTGCCAGCAGCCTAGGGAGTGAGGACTATGGCTACACCTTC

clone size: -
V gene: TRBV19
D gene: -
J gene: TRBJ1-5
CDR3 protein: CASSIVEGGNQPQHF
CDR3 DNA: TGTGCCAGTAGTATCGTAGAGGGTGGAAATCAGCCCCAGCATTTT

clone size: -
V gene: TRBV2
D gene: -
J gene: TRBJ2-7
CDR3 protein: CASSEYPPSRLSSYEQYF
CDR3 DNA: TGTGCCAGCAGTGAATATCCCCCGTCCAGGTTGAGCTCCTACGAGCAGTACTTC

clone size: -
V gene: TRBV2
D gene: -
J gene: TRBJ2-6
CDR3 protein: CASSIDSGANVLTF
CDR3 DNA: TGTGCCAGCAGTATCGACAGTGGGGCCAACGTCCTGACTTTC

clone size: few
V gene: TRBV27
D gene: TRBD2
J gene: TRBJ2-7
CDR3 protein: CASSLILAGTSYEQYF
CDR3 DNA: TGTGCCAGCAGTTTAATACTAGCGGGGACTAGCTACGAGCAGTACTTC

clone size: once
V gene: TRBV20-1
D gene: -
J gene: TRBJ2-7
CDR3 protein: CSASYRDYEQYF
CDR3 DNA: TGCAGTGCTAGTTACAGAGACTACGAGCAGTACTTC

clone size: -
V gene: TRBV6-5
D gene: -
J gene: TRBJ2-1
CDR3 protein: CASRAPGHNEQFF
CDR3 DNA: TGTGCCAGCAGGGCGCCCGGACACAATGAGCAGTTCTTC

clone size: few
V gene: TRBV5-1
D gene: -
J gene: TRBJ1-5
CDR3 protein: CASSRDSNQPQHF
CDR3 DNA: TGCGCCAGCAGCCGTGATAGCAATCAGCCCCAGCATTTT

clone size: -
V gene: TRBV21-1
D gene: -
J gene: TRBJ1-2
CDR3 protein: CASMLRQAFYYGYTF
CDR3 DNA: TGTGCCAGCATGCTTAGACAGGCGTTTTACTATGGCTACACCTTC

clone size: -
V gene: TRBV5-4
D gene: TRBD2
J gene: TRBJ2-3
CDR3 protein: CASSSLTGGTQYF
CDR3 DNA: TGTGCCAGCAGTTCTCTAACGGGGGGTACGCAGTATTTT

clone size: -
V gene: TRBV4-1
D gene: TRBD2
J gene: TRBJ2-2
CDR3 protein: CASSQPSGSPGELFF
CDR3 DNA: TGCGCCAGCAGCCAACCTAGCGGGTCTCCCGGGGAGCTGTTTTTT

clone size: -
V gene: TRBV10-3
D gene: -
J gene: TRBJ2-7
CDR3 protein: CATGRDGYEQYF
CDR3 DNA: TGTGCCACCGGACGGGACGGCTACGAGCAGTACTTC

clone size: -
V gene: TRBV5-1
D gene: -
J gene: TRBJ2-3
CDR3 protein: CASSDTNQQYF
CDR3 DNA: TGCGCCAGCAGCGACACAAATCAGCAGTATTTT

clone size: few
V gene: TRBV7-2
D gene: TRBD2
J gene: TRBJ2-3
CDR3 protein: CASSLASGGLGADTQYF
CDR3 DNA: TGTGCCAGCAGCTTAGCTAGCGGGGGACTGGGTGCAGATACGCAGTATTTT

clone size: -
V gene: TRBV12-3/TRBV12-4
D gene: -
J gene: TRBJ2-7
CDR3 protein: CASSYVSEQYF
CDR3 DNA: TGTGCCAGCAGTTACGTATCCGAGCAGTACTTC

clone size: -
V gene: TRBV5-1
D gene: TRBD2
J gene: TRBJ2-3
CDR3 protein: CASSLGLAGIDTQYF
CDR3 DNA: TGCGCCAGCAGCTTGGGACTAGCGGGCATAGATACGCAGTATTTT

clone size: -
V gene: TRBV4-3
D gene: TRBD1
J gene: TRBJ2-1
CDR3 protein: CASSQDHGGQGYNEQFF
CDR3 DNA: TGCGCCAGCAGCCAAGATCACGGGGGACAGGGCTACAATGAGCAGTTCTTC

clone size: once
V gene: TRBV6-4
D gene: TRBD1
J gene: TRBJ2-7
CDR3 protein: CASSGTKQGEMTYEQYF
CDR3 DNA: TGTGCCAGCAGTGGAACTAAACAGGGGGAGATGACCTACGAGCAGTACTTC

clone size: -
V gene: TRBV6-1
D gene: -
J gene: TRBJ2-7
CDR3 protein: CASLAGSSYEQYF
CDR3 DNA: TGTGCCAGCCTTGCGGGGAGCTCCTACGAGCAGTACTTC

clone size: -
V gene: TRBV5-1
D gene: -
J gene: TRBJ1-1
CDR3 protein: CASRGAGLMNTEAFF
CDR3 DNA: TGCGCCAGCAGGGGGGCGGGCCTCATGAACACTGAAGCTTTCTTT

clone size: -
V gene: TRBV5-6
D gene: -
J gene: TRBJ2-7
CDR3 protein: CASSFRQGGEQYF
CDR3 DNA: TGTGCCAGCAGCTTCAGGCAGGGAGGTGAGCAGTACTTC

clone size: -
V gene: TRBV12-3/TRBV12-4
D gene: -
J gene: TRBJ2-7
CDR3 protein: CASSFGNYEQYF
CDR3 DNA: TGTGCCAGCTCTTTCGGGAACTACGAGCAGTACTTC

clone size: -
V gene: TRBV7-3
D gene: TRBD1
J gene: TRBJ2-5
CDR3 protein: CASSRSGGYVETQYF
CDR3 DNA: TGTGCCAGCAGCCGCTCAGGGGGTTACGTGGAGACCCAGTACTTC

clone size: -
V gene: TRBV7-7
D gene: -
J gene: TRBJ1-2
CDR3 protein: CASSLAGTEYGYTF
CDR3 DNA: TGTGCCAGCAGCTTAGCAGGGACCGAGTATGGCTACACCTTC

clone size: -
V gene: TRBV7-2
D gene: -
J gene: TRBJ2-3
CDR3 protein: CASSSSGQTSTDTQYF
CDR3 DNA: TGTGCCAGCAGCTCAAGCGGGCAGACTAGCACAGATACGCAGTATTTT

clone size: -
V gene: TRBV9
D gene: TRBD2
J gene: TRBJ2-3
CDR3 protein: CASNLAGGAADTQYF
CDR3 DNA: TGTGCCAGCAATCTAGCGGGGGGTGCCGCAGATACGCAGTATTTT

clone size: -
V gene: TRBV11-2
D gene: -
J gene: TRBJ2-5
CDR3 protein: CASSDTRGWGTQYF
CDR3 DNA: TGTGCCAGCAGCGACACCCGGGGGTGGGGGACCCAGTACTTC

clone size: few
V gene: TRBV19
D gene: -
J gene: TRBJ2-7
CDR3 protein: CASSNRQTYEQYF
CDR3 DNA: TGTGCCAGTAGTAACCGACAGACCTACGAGCAGTACTTC

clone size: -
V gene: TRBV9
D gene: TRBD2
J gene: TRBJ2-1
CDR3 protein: CASSVARGGASYNEQFF
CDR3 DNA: TGTGCCAGCAGCGTAGCTAGGGGAGGGGCATCCTACAATGAGCAGTTCTTC

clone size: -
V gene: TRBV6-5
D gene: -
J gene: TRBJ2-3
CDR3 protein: CASRGSADTQYF
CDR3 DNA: TGTGCCAGCAGGGGTTCTGCAGATACGCAGTATTTT